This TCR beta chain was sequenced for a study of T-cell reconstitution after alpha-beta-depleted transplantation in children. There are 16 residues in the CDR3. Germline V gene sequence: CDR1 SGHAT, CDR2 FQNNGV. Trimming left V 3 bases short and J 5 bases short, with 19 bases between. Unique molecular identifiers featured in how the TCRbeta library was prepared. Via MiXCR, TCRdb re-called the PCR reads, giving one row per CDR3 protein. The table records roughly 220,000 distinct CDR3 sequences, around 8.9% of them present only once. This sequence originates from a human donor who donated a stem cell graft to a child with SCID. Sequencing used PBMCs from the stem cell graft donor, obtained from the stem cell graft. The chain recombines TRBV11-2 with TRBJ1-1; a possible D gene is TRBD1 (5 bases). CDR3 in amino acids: CASSFMDPTGGTEAFF. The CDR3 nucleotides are TGTGCCAGCAGCTTCATGGATCCAACGGGGGGGACTGAAGCTTTCTTT.